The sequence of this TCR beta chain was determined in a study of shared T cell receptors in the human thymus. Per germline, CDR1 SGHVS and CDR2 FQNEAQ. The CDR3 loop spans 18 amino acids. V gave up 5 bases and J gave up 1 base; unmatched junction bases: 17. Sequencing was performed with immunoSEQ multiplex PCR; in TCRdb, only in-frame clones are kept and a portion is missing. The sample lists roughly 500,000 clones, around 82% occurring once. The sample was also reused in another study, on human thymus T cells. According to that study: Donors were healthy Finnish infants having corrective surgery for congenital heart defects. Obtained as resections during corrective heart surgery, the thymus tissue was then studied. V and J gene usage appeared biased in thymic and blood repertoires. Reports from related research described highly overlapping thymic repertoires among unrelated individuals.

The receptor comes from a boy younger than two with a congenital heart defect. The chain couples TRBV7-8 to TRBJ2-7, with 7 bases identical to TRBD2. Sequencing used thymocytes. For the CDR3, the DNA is TGTGCCAGCAGCGTGAAGGGGAGGAGCACTAGCGATTCCTACGAGCAGTACTTC. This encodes CASSVKGRSTSDSYEQYF.